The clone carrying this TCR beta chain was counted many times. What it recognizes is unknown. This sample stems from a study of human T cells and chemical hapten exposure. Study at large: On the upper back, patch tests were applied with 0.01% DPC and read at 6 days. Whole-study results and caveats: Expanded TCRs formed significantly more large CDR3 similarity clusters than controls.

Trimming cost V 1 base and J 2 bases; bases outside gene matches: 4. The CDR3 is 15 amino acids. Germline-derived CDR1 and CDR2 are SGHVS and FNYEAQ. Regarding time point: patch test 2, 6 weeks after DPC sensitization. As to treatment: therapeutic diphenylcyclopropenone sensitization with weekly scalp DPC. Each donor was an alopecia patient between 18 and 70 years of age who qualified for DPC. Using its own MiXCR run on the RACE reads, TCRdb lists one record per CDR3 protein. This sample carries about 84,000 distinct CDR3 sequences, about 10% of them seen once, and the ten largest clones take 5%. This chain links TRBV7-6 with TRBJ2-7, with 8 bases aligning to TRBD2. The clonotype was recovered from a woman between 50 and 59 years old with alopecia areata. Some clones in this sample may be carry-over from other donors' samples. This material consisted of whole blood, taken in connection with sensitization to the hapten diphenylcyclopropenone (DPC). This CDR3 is CASSLGLAGTYEQYF. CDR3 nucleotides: TGTGCCAGCAGCTTAGGTCTAGCGGGCACCTACGAGCAGTACTTC.